This T cell receptor (beta chain) was retrieved from a study of blood T cell repertoires in COVID-19. Study-wide background: In each case, the material was cDNA or gDNA derived from T cells, B-cell-depleted T cells, or PBMCs.

Sequencing was performed with immunoSEQ multiplex PCR; in TCRdb, only in-frame clones are kept and a portion is missing. The table lists about 130,000 clones, roughly 87% of them singletons. Input material: peripheral blood. This TCR came from an elderly man with active or convalescent COVID-19.

CDR3 residues: CASSVVGRATDTQYF. The DNA of the CDR3 is TGTGCCAGCAGCGTAGTCGGCAGGGCCACAGATACGCAGTATTTT. The chain couples TRBV9 to TRBJ2-3; D possibly corresponds to TRBD1 (5 bases). The germline CDR1 and CDR2 sequences are SGDLS and YYNGEE. The V end lost 0 bases, the J end lost 2 bases, and 10 bases lay between the germline ends. The CDR3 runs 15 residues.